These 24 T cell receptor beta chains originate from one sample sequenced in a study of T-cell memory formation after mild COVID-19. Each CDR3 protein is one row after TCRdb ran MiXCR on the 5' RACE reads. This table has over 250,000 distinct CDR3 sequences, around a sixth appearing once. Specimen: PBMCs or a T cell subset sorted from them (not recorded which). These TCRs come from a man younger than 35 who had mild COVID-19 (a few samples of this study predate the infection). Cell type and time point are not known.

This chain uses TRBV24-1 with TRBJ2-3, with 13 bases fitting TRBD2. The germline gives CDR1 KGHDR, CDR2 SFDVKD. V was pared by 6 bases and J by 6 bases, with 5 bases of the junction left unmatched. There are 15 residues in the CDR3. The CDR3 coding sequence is TGTGCCACCAGTACCGGGACTAGCGGGGTCGATACGCAGTATTTT. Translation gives CATSTGTSGVDTQYF.

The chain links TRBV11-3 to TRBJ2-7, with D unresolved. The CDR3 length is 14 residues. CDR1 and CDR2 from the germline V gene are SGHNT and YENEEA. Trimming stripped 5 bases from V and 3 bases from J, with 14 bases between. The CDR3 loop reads CASSPPGRLYEQYF. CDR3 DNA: TGTGCCAGCAGCCCACCCGGCAGGCTCTACGAGCAGTACTTC.

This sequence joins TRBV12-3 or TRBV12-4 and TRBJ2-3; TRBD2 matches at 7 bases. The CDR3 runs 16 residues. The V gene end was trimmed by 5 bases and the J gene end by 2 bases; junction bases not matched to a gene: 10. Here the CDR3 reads CASSLFSAGDTDTQYF. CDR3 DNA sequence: TGTGCCAGCAGTCTTTTTTCGGCGGGGGACACAGATACGCAGTATTTT.

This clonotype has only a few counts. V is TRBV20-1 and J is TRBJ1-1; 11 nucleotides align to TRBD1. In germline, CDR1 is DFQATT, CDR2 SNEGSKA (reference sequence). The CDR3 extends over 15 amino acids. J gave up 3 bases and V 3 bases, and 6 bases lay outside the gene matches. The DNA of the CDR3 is TGCAGTGCTAGGGACAGGGGGCGGTTTTACACTGAAGCTTTCTTT. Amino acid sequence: CSARDRGRFYTEAFF.

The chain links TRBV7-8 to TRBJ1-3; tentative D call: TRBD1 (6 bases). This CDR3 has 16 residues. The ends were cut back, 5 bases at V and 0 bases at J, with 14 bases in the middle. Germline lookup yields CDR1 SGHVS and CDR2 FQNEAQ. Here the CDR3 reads CASSRTTGYSGNTIYF. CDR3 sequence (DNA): TGTGCCAGCAGCCGAACGACAGGATACTCTGGAAACACCATATATTTT.

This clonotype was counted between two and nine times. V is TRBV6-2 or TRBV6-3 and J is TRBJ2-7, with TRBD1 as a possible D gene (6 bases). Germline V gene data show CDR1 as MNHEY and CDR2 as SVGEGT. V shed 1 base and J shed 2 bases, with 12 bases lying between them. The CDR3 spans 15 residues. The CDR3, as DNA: TGTGCCAGCAGTTACTTAGGGACACCAACCTACGAGCAGTACTTC. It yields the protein CASSYLGTPTYEQYF.

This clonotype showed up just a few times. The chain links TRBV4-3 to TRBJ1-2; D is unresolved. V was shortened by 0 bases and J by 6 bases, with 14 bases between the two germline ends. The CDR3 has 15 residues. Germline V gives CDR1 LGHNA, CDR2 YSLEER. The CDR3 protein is CASSQDGHLVDGYTF. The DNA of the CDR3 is TGCGCCAGCAGCCAAGATGGCCATTTGGTTGATGGCTACACCTTC.

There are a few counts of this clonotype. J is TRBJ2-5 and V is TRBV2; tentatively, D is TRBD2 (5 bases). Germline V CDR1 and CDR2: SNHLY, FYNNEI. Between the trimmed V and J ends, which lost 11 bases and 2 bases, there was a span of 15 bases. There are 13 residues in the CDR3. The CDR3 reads CAGASDLQETQYF. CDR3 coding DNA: TGTGCCGGAGCCTCGGACTTACAAGAGACCCAGTACTTC.

The CDR3, as DNA: TGTGCCAGCCGCTTGGGAGGGAACTACGAGCAGTACTTC. It translates to CASRLGGNYEQYF. This sequence joins TRBV27 and TRBJ2-7; TRBD2 matches 7 bases. The germline CDR1 and CDR2 sequences are MNHEY and SMNVEV (reference sequence). With V trimmed by 8 bases and J by 3 bases, 7 bases remained unmatched. This CDR3 is built from 13 residues.

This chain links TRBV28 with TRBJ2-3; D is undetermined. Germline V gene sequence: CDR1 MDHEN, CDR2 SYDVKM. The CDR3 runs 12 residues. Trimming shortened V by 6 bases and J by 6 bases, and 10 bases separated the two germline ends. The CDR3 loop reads CASSNNGDTQYF. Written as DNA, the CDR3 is TGTGCCAGCAGCAACAACGGGGATACGCAGTATTTT.

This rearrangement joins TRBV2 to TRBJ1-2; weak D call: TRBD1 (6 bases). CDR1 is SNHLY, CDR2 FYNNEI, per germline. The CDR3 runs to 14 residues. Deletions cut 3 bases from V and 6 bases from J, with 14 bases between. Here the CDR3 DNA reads TGTGCCAGCAGTGAGTCCAGGGGAGGCCATGGCTACACCTTC. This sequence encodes CASSESRGGHGYTF.

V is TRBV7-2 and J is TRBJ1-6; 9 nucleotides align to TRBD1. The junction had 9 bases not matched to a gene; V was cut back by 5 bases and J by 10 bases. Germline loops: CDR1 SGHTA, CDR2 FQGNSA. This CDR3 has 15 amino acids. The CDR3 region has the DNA TGTGCCAGCAGCCCGGGGACAGGGAGGAACTCACCCCTCCACTTT. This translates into CASSPGTGRNSPLHF.

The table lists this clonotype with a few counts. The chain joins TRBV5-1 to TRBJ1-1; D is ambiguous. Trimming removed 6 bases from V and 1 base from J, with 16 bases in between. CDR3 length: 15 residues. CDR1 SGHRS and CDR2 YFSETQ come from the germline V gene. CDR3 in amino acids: CASIPTPAENTEAFF. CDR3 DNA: TGCGCCAGCATACCAACCCCGGCCGAGAACACTGAAGCTTTCTTT.

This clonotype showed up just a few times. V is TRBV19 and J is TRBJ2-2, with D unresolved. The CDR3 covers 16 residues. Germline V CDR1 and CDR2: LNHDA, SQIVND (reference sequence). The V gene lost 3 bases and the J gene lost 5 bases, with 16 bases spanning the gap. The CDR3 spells CASSISPGRRTGELFF. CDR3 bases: TGTGCCAGTAGTATTAGTCCCGGACGCCGGACCGGGGAGCTGTTTTTT.

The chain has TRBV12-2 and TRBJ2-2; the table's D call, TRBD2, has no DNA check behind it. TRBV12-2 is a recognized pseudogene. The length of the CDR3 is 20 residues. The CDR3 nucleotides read TGTGCAAGTCGCAACATCGGTGGGACTAGCGGGGGAAGAGATACCGGGGAGCTGTTTTTT. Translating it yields CASRNIGGTSGGRDTGELFF.

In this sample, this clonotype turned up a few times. CDR3 residues: CASSLDRENQPQHF. The CDR3 region has the DNA TGTGCCAGCAGCTTGGACAGGGAAAATCAGCCCCAGCATTTT. The chain uses TRBV5-6 and TRBJ1-5; D may be TRBD1 (6 bases). This CDR3 has 14 amino acids. Deletions cut 0 bases from V and 4 bases from J, with 8 bases between. Per the germline V gene, CDR1 is SGHDT and CDR2 is YYEEEE.

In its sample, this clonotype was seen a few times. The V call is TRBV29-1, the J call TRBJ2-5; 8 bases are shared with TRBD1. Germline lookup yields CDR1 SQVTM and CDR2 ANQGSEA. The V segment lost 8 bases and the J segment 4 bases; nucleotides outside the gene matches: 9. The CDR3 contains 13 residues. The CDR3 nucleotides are TGCAGCTGGGGGGACAGGTATCCAGAGACCCAGTACTTC. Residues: CSWGDRYPETQYF.

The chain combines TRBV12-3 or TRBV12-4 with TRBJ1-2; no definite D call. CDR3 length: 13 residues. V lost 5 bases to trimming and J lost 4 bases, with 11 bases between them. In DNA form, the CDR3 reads TGTGCCAGCAGTCCCGGGATCTTCTATGGCTACACCTTC. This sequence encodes CASSPGIFYGYTF.

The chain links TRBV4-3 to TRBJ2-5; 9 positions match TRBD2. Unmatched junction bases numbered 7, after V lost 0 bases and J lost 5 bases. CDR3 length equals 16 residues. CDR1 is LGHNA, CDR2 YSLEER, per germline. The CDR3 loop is CASSQDGLAGTETQYF. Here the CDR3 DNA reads TGCGCCAGCAGCCAAGATGGTCTAGCGGGGACGGAGACCCAGTACTTC.

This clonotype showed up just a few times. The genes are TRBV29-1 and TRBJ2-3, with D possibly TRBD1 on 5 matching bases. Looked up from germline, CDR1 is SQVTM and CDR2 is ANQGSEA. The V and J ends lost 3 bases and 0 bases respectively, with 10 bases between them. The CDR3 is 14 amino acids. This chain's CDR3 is CSVDRDASTDTQYF. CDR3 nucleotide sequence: TGCAGCGTTGACAGGGATGCTAGCACAGATACGCAGTATTTT.

The CDR3 is CASSVASQNNEQFF. DNA for the CDR3: TGTGCCAGCAGCGTAGCAAGCCAGAACAATGAGCAGTTCTTC. The chain carries TRBV9 and TRBJ2-1; D remains unclear. With 0 bases removed from V and 5 bases from J, the gap between germline ends came to 9 bases. Germline V lookup: CDR1 SGDLS, CDR2 YYNGEE. This CDR3 spans 14 amino acids.

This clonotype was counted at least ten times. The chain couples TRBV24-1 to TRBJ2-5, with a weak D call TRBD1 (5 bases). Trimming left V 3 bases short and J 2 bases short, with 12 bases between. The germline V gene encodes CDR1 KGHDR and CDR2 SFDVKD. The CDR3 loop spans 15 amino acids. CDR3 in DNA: TGTGCCACCAGTGATGCCGCAGGGCAACAAGAGACCCAGTACTTC. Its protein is CATSDAAGQQETQYF.

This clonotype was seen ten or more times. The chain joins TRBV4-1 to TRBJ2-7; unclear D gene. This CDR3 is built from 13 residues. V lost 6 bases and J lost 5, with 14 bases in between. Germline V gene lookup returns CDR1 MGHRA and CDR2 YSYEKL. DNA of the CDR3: TGCGCCAGCAGGTCTCAAACTTGGGACGAGCAGTACTTC. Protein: CASRSQTWDEQYF.

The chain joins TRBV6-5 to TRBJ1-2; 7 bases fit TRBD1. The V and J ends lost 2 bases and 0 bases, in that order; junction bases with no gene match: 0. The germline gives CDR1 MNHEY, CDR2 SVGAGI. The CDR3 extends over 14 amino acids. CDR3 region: CASSYGTANYGYTF. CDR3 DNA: TGTGCCAGCAGTTACGGGACAGCTAACTATGGCTACACCTTC.